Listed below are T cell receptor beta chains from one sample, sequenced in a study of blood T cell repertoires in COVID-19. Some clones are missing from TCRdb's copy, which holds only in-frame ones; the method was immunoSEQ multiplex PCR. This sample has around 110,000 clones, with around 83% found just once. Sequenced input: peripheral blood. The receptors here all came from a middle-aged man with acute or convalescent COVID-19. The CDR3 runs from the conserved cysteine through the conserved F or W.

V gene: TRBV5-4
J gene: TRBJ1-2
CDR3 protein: CASSLAQNYGYTF

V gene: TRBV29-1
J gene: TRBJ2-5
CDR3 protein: CSVLAGWGETQYF

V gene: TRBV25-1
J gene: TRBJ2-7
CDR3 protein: CASSESVAGGLRGEQYF

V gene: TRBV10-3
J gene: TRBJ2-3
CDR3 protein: CAISNLLAGTSTDTQYF

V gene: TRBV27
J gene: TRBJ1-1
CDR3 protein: CASSLTGADTEAFF

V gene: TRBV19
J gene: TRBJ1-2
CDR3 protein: CASRERSDHQTLYGYTF

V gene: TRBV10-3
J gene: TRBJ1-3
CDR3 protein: CAITGQISGNTIYF

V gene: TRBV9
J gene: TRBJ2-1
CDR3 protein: CASSPDGLAGDNEQFF

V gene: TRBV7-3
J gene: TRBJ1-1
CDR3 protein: CASSLGGMGRTEAFF

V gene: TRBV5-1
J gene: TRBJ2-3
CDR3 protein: CASSLGPKTWHTDTQYF

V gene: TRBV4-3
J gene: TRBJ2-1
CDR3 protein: CASSQEASGSYYNEQFF

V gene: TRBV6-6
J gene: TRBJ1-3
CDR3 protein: CASSYRRGQPGDF

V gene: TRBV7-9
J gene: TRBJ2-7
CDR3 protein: CASSLATYGEQYF

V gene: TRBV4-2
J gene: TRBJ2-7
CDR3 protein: CASSQDGTSGSFYEQYF

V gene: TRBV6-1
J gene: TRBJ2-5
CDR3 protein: CASSERGSKGTQYF